This T cell receptor (beta chain) was documented in a study of OX40 agonist ivuxolimab in advanced cancers. General study points: More expanded clones were seen, on average, in CD8+ T cells than in CD4+.

Cycle 7 day 1, cycle 4 day 1, and baseline were the timepoints at which blood was sampled. The V gene's germline CDR1 is SGHTA and CDR2 FQGNSA. The CDR3 runs 11 residues. The V gene lost 3 bases and the J gene lost 6 bases, with 6 bases spanning the gap. This table comes from immunoSEQ multiplex PCR, and its TCRdb copy is limited to in-frame clones, with some not included. The repertoire holds 90,000 or so clones, with about 91% as singletons. This clone was recorded a few times. The antigen is not known. This receptor was identified in an adult with an advanced solid tumor such as melanoma, head and neck, liver or kidney cancer. The sequencing here drew on CD4+ or CD8+ T cells sorted from blood, taken in a trial of the OX40 agonist ivuxolimab. This chain links TRBV7-2 with TRBJ2-7, with D unresolved. CDR3 sequence: CASSLAGEQYF. The CDR3 DNA reads as TGTGCCAGCAGCTTGGCCGGCGAGCAGTACTTC. The entire variable domain, with the rest obtained from reference TRBV7-2 and TRBJ2-7, is as follows: GAGVSQSPSNKVTEKGKDVELRCDPISGHTALYWYRQSLGQGLEFLIYFQGNSAPDKSGLPSDRFSAERTGGSVSTLTIQRTQQEDSAVYLCASSLAGEQYFGPGTRLTVT.